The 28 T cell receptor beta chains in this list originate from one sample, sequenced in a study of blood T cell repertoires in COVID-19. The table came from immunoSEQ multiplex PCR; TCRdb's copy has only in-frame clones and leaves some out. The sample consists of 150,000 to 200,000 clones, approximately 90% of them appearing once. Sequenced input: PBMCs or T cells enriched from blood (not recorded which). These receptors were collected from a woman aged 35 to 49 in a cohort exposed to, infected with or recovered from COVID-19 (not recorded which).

This CDR3 reads CASSWVKFGKSYEQYF. CDR3 DNA sequence: TGTGCCAGCAGCTGGGTCAAGTTCGGGAAGTCCTACGAGCAGTACTTC. The rearrangement links TRBV5-6 to TRBJ2-7, with D perhaps TRBD2 (5 bases). The CDR3 is made up of 16 amino acids. Per the germline V gene, CDR1 is SGHDT and CDR2 is YYEEEE. Trimming shortened V by 3 bases and J by 1 base, and 17 bases separated the two germline ends.

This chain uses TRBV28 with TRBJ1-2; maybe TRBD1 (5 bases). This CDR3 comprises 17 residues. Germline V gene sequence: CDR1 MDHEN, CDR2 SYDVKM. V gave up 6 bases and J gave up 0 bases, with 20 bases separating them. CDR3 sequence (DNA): TGTGCCAGCAGCTCCTTGGGGGGTTCCCAAGCTAACTATGGCTACACCTTC. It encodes CASSSLGGSQANYGYTF.

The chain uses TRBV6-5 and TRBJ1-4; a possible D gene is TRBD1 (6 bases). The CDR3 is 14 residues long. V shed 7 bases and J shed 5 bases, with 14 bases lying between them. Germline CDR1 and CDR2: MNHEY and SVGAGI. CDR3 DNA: TGTGCCAGCACCATGACAGGCCCGAATGAAAAACTGTTTTTT. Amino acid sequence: CASTMTGPNEKLFF.

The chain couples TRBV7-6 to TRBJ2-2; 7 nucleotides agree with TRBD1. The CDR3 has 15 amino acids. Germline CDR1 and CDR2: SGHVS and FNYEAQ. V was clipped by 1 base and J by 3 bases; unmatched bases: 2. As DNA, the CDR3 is TGTGCCAGCAGCTTAGGGGACAGATACACCGGGGAGCTGTTTTTT. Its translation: CASSLGDRYTGELFF.

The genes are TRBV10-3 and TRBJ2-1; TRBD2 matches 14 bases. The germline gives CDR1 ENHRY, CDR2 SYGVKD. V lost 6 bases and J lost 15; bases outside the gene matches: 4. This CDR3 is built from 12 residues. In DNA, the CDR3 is TGTGCCATCAGGGGGACTAGCGGGAGTATGTTCTTC. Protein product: CAIRGTSGSMFF.

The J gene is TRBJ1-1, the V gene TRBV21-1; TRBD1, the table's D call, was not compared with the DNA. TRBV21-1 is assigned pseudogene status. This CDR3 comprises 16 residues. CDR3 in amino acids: CASSKLVDRGSTEAFF. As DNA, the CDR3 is TGTGCCAGCAGCAAACTGGTGGACAGGGGTTCCACTGAAGCTTTCTTT.

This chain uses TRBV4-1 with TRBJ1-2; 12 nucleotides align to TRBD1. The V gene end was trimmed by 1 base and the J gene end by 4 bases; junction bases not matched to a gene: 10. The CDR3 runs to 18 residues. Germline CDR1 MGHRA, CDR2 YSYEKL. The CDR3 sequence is CASSQGLPGTGGAYGYTF. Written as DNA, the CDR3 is TGCGCCAGCAGCCAAGGACTACCGGGGACAGGGGGCGCCTATGGCTACACCTTC.

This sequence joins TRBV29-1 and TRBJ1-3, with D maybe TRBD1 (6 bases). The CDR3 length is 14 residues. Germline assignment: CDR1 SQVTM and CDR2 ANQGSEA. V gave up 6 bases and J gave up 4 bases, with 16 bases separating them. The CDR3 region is CSVDEQGRGNTIYF. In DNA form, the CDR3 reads TGCAGCGTAGATGAACAGGGTCGCGGAAACACCATATATTTT.

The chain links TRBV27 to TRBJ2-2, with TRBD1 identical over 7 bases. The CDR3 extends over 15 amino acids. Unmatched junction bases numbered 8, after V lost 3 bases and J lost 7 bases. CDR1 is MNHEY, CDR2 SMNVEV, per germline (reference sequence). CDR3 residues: CASSFTSGQLGELFF. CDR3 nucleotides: TGTGCCAGCAGTTTCACCTCGGGACAGCTCGGGGAGCTGTTTTTT.

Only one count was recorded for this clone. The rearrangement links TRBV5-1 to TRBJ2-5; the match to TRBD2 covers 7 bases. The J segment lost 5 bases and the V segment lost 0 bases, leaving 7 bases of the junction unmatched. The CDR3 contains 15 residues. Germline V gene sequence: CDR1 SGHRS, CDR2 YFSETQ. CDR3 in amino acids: CASSLGERGRETQYF. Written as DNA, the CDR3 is TGCGCCAGCAGCTTGGGGGAGCGGGGCCGGGAGACCCAGTACTTC.

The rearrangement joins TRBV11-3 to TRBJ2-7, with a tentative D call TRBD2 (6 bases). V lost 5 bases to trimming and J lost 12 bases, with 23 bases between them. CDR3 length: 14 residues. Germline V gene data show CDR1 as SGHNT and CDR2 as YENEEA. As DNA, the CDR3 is TGTGCCAGCAGCCCTGGAGGGCCCAGCTCCCCCCGGTACTTC. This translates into CASSPGGPSSPRYF.

CDR3 protein: CASSRAFGTNEKLFF. In DNA form, the CDR3 reads TGTGCCAGCAGCCGAGCGTTTGGAACTAATGAAAAACTGTTTTTT. This sequence joins TRBV3-1 (or the pseudogene TRBV3-2) and TRBJ1-4; D uncertain. The germline CDR1 and CDR2 sequences are LGHDT and YNNKEL (reference sequence). Deletions cut 4 bases from V and 1 base from J, with 10 bases between. This CDR3 spans 15 amino acids.

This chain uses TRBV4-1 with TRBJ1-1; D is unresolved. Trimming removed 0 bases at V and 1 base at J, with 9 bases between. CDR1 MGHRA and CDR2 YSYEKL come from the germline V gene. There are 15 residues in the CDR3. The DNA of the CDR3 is TGCGCCAGCAGCCAAGATTGGGCAAGGAACACTGAAGCTTTCTTT. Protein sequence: CASSQDWARNTEAFF.

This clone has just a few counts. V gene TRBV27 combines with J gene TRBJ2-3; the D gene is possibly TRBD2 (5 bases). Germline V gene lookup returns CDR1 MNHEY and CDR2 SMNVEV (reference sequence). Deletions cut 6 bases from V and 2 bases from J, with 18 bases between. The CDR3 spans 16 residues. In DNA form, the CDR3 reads TGTGCCAGCAGGCCGAAGACTACCAGACACACAGATACGCAGTATTTT. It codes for CASRPKTTRHTDTQYF.

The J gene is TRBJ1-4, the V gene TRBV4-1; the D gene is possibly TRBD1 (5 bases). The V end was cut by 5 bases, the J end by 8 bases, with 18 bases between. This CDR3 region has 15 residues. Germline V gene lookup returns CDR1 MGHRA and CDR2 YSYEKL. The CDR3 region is CASSTRVQGEEKLFF. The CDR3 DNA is TGCGCCAGCAGCACCCGGGTCCAGGGCGAAGAAAAACTGTTTTTT.

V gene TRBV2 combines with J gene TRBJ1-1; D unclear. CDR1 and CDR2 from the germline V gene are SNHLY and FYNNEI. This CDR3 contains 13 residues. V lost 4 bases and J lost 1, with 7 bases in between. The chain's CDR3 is CASSGAGNTEAFF. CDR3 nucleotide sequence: TGTGCCAGCAGTGGGGCCGGGAACACTGAAGCTTTCTTT.

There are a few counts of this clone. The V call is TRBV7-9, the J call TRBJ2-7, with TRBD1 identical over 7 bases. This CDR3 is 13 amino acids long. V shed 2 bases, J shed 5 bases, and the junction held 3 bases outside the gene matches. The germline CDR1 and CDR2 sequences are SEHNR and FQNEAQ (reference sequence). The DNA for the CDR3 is TGTGCCAGCAGCTTAACGACAGGGAACGAGCAGTACTTC. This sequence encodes CASSLTTGNEQYF.

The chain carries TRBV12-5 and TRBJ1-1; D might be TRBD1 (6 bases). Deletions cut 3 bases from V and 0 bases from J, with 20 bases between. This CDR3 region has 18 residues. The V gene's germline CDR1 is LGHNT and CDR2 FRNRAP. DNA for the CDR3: TGTGCTAGTGGTTTCGGCCGAACAGGGATACCCCTGAACACTGAAGCTTTCTTT. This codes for CASGFGRTGIPLNTEAFF.

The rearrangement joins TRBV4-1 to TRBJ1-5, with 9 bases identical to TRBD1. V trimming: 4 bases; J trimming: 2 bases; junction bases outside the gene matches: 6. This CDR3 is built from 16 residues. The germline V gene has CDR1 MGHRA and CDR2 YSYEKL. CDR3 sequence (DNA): TGCGCCAGCAGCCCCAAACAGGGGGCTCGCAATCAGCCCCAGCATTTT. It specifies CASSPKQGARNQPQHF.

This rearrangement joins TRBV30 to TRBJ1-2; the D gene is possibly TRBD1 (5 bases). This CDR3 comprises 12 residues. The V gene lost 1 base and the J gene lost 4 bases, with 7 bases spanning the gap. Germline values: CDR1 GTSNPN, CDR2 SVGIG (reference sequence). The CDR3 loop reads CAWSAGGYGYTF. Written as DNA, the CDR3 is TGTGCCTGGAGTGCCGGGGGCTATGGCTACACCTTC.

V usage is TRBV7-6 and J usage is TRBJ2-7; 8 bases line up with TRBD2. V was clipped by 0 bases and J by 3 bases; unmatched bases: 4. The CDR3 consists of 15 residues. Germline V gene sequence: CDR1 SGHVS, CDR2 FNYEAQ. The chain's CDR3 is CASSLAGGAFYEQYF. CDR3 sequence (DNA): TGTGCCAGCAGCTTAGCCGGGGGGGCCTTCTACGAGCAGTACTTC.

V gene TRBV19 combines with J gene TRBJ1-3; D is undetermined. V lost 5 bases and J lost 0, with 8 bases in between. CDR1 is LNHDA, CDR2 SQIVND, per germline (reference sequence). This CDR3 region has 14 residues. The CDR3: CASSAGPSGNTIYF. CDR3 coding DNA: TGTGCCAGTAGTGCGGGCCCCTCTGGAAACACCATATATTTT.

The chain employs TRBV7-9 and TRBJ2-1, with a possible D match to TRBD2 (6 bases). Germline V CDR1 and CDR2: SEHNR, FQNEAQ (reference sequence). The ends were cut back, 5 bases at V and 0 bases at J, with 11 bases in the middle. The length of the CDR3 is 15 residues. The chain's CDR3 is CASSPPGGSYNEQFF. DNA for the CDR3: TGTGCCAGCAGCCCCCCCGGGGGCTCCTACAATGAGCAGTTCTTC.

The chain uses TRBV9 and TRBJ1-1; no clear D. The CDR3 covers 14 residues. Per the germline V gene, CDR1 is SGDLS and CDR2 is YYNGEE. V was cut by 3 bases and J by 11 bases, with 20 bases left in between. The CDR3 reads CASSDPRSGPGAFF. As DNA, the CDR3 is TGTGCCAGCAGCGACCCCCGATCGGGCCCGGGGGCTTTCTTT.

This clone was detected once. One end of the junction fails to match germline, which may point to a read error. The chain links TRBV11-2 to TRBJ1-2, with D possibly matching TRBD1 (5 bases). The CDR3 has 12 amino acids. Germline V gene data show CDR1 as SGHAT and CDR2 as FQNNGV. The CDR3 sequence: CASSPGRGSLSF. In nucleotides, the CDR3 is TGTGCCAGCAGCCCAGGGCGGGGGTCTTTGTCCTTC.

CDR3 region: CASSITGGVTGELFF. DNA for the CDR3: TGTGCCAGCAGCATAACAGGGGGGGTAACCGGGGAGCTGTTTTTT. This chain connects TRBV9 to TRBJ2-2, with D possibly being TRBD1 (8 bases). This CDR3 spans 15 amino acids. CDR1 and CDR2 (germline): SGDLS, YYNGEE. Trimming took off 4 bases at V and 5 bases at J, with 15 bases between the two ends.

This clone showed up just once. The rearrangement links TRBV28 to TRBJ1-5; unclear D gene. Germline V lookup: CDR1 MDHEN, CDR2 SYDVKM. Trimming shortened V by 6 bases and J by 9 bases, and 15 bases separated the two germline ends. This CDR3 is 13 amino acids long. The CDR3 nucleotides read TGTGCCAGCAGCACGGCGGTGTTGAGGCCCCAGCATTTT. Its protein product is CASSTAVLRPQHF.

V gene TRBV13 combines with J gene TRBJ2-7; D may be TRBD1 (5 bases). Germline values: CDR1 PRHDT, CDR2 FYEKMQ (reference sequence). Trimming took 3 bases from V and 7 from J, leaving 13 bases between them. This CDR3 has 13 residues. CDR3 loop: CASSLGQGEEQYF. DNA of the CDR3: TGTGCCAGCAGCTTGGGTCAGGGTGAGGAGCAGTACTTC.